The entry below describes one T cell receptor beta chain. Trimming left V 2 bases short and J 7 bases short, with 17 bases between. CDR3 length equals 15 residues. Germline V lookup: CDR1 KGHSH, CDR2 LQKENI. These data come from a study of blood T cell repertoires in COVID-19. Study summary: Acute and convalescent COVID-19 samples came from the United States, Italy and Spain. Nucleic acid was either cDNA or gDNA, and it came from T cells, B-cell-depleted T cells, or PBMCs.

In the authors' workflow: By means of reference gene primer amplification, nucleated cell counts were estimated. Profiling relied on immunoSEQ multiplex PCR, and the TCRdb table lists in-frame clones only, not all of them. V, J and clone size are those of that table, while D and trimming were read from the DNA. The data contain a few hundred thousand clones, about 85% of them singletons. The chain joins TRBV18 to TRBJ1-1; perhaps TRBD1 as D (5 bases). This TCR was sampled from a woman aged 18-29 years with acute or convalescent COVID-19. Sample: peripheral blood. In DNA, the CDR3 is TGTGCCAGCTCACCAGCCAGGGCAGACCAGGGTGAAGCTTTCTTT. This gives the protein CASSPARADQGEAFF.